Following are 6 T cell receptor beta chains from one sample sequenced in a study of T cell changes during pregnancy in multiple sclerosis. TCRdb's copy holds only in-frame clones and misses some; the assay was immunoSEQ multiplex PCR. The sample records around 56,000 clones, around nine tenths being singletons. This material consisted of peripheral blood, taken after pregnancy. These receptors were collected from a female donor with multiple sclerosis, enrolled in a pregnancy study.

This chain joins TRBV5-1 and TRBJ2-7; 10 bases line up with TRBD1. This CDR3 has 11 residues. CDR1 and CDR2 from the germline V gene are SGHRS and YFSETQ. V gave up 3 bases and J gave up 11 bases; unmatched junction bases: 2. For the CDR3, the DNA is TGCGCCAGCAGCTCGGGGACAGGGGAGTACTTC. Residues: CASSSGTGEYF.

The chain combines TRBV28 with TRBJ1-3; TRBD1 matches 11 bases. This CDR3 region has 17 residues. With 5 bases clipped from V and 5 bases from J, the junction kept 11 bases outside the gene matches. From germline, CDR1 is MDHEN and CDR2 SYDVKM. The CDR3 here is CASSPMGGQGVRNTIYF. The DNA for the CDR3 is TGTGCCAGCAGTCCTATGGGGGGACAGGGGGTTAGAAACACCATATATTTT. Variable domain in full (rest from reference TRBV28 and TRBJ1-3): DVKVTQSSRYLVKRTGEKVFLECVQDMDHENMFWYRQDPGLGLRLIYFSYDVKMKEKGDIPEGYSVSREKKERFSLILESASTNQTSMYLCASSPMGGQGVRNTIYFGEGSWLTVV.

The chain employs TRBV2 and TRBJ2-5, with a weak D call TRBD2 (6 bases). CDR1 and CDR2 (germline): SNHLY, FYNNEI. CDR3 length: 17 amino acids. Trimming pared 7 bases from V and 0 bases from J, leaving 21 bases between. The CDR3: CASTGGTPKPYQETQYF. CDR3 bases: TGTGCCAGCACGGGTGGGACTCCTAAACCGTACCAAGAGACCCAGTACTTC. The variable domain in full, completed from reference TRBV2 and TRBJ2-5, reads EPEVTQTPSHQVTQMGQEVILRCVPISNHLYFYWYRQILGQKVEFLVSFYNNEISEKSEIFDDQFSVERPDGSNFTLKIRSTKLEDSAMYFCASTGGTPKPYQETQYFGPGTRLLVL.

About this clone itself: Other DNA sequences of this sample code for an identical CDR3. The chain uses TRBV27 and TRBJ1-2; maybe TRBD1 (5 bases). Germline values: CDR1 MNHEY, CDR2 SMNVEV (reference sequence). The CDR3 totals 13 residues. V was shortened by 2 bases and J by 4 bases, with 8 bases between the two germline ends. The CDR3 loop is CASSLQGPYGYTF. CDR3 coding DNA: TGTGCCAGCAGTTTACAGGGTCCCTATGGCTACACCTTC.

The rearrangement joins TRBV6-5 to TRBJ1-1; 10 nucleotides line up with TRBD1. Germline CDR1 MNHEY, CDR2 SVGAGI. V trimming: 5 bases; J trimming: 6 bases; junction bases outside the gene matches: 6. This CDR3 region has 14 residues. The CDR3 nucleotides read TGTGCCAGCAGTCAAGGGACAGGGGCGGCTGAAGCTTTCTTT. This gives the protein CASSQGTGAAEAFF.

The V and J genes are TRBV23-1 and TRBJ1-2; a possible D gene is TRBD1 (5 bases). TRBV23-1 falls under the ORF class, with uncertain function. Trimming pared 0 bases from V and 1 base from J, leaving 12 bases between. The CDR3 extends over 16 amino acids. DNA of the CDR3: TGCGCCAGCAGTCAATCGGGACGGCGGGATAACTATGGCTACACCTTC. Translation: CASSQSGRRDNYGYTF.